The 6 T cell receptor beta chains below come from one sample, sequenced in a study of CXCR3-negative and CXCR3-positive naive CD8 T cells. Study-level findings and limits: Comparison of naive cells showed more hydrophobic TRB CDR3s in CXCR3-positive than in CXCR3-negative naive cells.

Their specific antigens are unknown. All TRB cDNA libraries came from 5' RACE performed with UMI labels. Following a re-call of the 5' RACE reads, TCRdb has one entry per CDR3 protein and lacks DNA. This sample's table has around 50,000 distinct CDR3 sequences. Sequenced input: naive CXCR3+ CD8+ T cells from blood. Regarding subset: CD45RO-CCR7+CD27+CD95- naive CD8+ T cells expressing CXCR3 (TNR3+). The receptor source for this set is a human donor in good health. Some clones in this sample may be carry-over from other donors' samples.

The chain couples TRBV20-1 to TRBJ1-3; lacking DNA, the TRBD1 call made by TCRdb goes unchecked. The CDR3 covers 15 residues. From germline, CDR1 is DFQATT and CDR2 SNEGSKA (reference sequence). This CDR3 is CSARDRGADGNTIYF.

J is TRBJ1-2 and V is TRBV14. The CDR3 contains 15 residues. Germline V gene data show CDR1 as SGHDN and CDR2 as FVKESK. The CDR3 region is CASSTTGGLDYGYTF.

The rearrangement joins TRBV29-1 to TRBJ2-7; TCRdb designates TRBD1, a call that cannot be tested without DNA. The germline V gene has CDR1 SQVTM and CDR2 ANQGSEA. This CDR3 is 12 amino acids long. CDR3 sequence reads: CSVVSGAGEQYF.

V and J are TRBV5-1 and TRBJ1-1. The germline gives CDR1 SGHRS, CDR2 YFSETQ. The CDR3 totals 12 residues. The chain's CDR3 is CASSYSPPEAFF.

The chain carries TRBV14 and TRBJ2-7. CDR3 length equals 15 residues. In germline, CDR1 is SGHDN, CDR2 FVKESK. The CDR3 loop reads CASSQGVGGSFEQYF. Filled out from reference TRBV14 and TRBJ2-7, the complete variable domain reads EAGVTQFPSHSVIEKGQTVTLRCDPISGHDNLYWYRRVMGKEIKFLLHFVKESKQDESGMPNNRFLAERTGGTYSTLKVQPAELEDSGVYFCASSQGVGGSFEQYFGPGTRLTVT.

The chain combines TRBV3-1 with TRBJ2-1; lacking DNA, the TRBD1 call made by TCRdb goes unchecked. Germline CDR1 reads LGHDT; CDR2 reads YNNKEL (reference sequence). CDR3 length equals 17 residues. This chain's CDR3 is CASSQEAQVTGYNEQFF.